A selection of T cell receptor beta chains follows, all from one sample in a study of T-cell reconstitution after alpha-beta-depleted transplantation in children. TCRdb called the PCR reads again in MiXCR, with one record for every CDR3 protein. This table holds some 640,000 distinct CDR3 sequences, 15% to 20% found once. The specimen comprised PBMCs from the stem cell graft donor, sampled from the stem cell graft. These receptor sequences come from a human donor who donated a stem cell graft to a child with acute myeloid leukemia. The CDR3 runs from the conserved cysteine through the conserved F or W. Each record gives: CDR3 length, J gene, V gene, clone size, D gene, CDR3 protein, CDR3 DNA. D genes are given only for firm matches. Not every row has a clone size; where given, it reads once, few, many or a size class.

15 TRBJ2-2 TRBV20-1 . TRBD2 CSASTSGGPTGELFF TGCAGTGCTAGCACTAGCGGGGGCCCGACCGGGGAGCTGTTTTTT
12 TRBJ2-1 TRBV20-1 many . CSASQGRHEQFF TGCAGTGCTTCACAGGGTAGGCATGAGCAGTTCTTC
15 TRBJ2-1 TRBV4-2 many TRBD2 CASSQTGTSANEQFF TGTGCCAGCAGCCAAACCGGGACTAGCGCGAATGAGCAGTTCTTC
17 TRBJ1-2 TRBV20-1 few TRBD1 CRALRDGTGGRYYGYTF TGCAGGGCTCTTAGGGACGGCACAGGGGGTCGGTACTATGGCTACACCTTC
11 TRBJ1-1 TRBV7-9 many . CASSLATEAFF TGTGCCAGCAGCTTGGCCACTGAAGCTTTCTTT
13 TRBJ2-1 TRBV10-1 few . CASSGSPYNEQFF TGCGCCAGCAGTGGGTCCCCCTACAATGAGCAGTTCTTC
15 TRBJ1-3 TRBV7-2 . . CASSSAASSGNTIYF TGTGCCAGCAGCTCCGCCGCTTCCTCTGGAAACACCATATATTTT
13 TRBJ2-1 TRBV7-6 many . CASSLSPGLEQFF TGTGCCAGCAGCTTAAGTCCCGGGCTTGAGCAGTTCTTC
13 TRBJ2-7 TRBV7-8 many . CASSPRASYEQYF TGTGCCAGCAGCCCAAGGGCCTCCTACGAGCAGTACTTC
15 TRBJ2-4 TRBV12-3/TRBV12-4 few . CASSLGGSGQNIQYF TGTGCCAGCAGTTTAGGGGGTAGCGGCCAAAACATTCAGTACTTC
16 TRBJ1-2 TRBV4-3 few . CASSQGAGIENYGYTF TGCGCCAGCAGCCAAGGGGCAGGGATTGAGAACTATGGCTACACCTTC
14 TRBJ2-5 TRBV10-3 many TRBD2 CAISDSGGKETQYF TGTGCCATCAGTGACTCGGGGGGGAAAGAGACCCAGTACTTC
15 TRBJ2-2 TRBV5-1 few . CASSLPGTGTGELFF TGCGCCAGCAGCTTGCCGGGGACGGGGACCGGGGAGCTGTTTTTT